This is a list of T cell receptor beta chains from one sample in a study of human T cells and chemical hapten exposure. Via MiXCR, TCRdb re-called the RACE reads, giving one row per CDR3 protein. The data show under 450,000 distinct CDR3 sequences, with more than 4.5% seen just once and around 2% held by the top ten. Sequencing used whole blood, obtained in connection with sensitization to the hapten diphenylcyclopropenone (DPC). These receptors were obtained from a woman in her 50s with alopecia areata. Some clones in this sample may be carry-over from other donors' samples. Each CDR3 is given with its conserved first and last residue. D genes are given only for firm matches. The size of a clone is reported for some rows only, either as once, few or many, or as a class for expanded clones.

v_gene	j_gene	abundance	d_gene	CDR3nt	CDR3aa
TRBV27	TRBJ2-7	.	TRBD2	TGTGCCAGCAGCAGAACTTATAGCGGGAAGTCCTACGAGCAGTACTTC	CASSRTYSGKSYEQYF
TRBV5-1	TRBJ1-6	many	.	TGCGCCAGCAGCTTGGTAGGGTTCAATTCACCCCTCCACTTT	CASSLVGFNSPLHF
TRBV27	TRBJ1-5	.	.	TGTGCCAGCTCCAATAGGGGTCAGCCCCAGCATTTT	CASSNRGQPQHF
TRBV29-1	TRBJ2-2	many	TRBD2	TGCAGCTCCGGGACTAGCGCCACCGGGGAGCTGTTTTTT	CSSGTSATGELFF
TRBV28	TRBJ2-1	.	TRBD1	TGTGCCAGCAGCCCCGACAGGGAAGCCTACAATGAGCAGTTCTTC	CASSPDREAYNEQFF
TRBV25-1	TRBJ1-2	many	.	TGTGCCAGCAGTCCCCCTTCCGGACAGAGGACATATGGCTACACCTTC	CASSPPSGQRTYGYTF
TRBV4-1	TRBJ2-1	few	TRBD2	TGCGCCAGCAGCCAACGCTCGGCTAGCGGGGGGGAAAATGAGCAGTTCTTC	CASSQRSASGGENEQFF
TRBV5-4	TRBJ2-1	.	.	TGTGCCAGCAGCTTACCCGGGGGGCGCATCTACAATGAGCAGTTCTTC	CASSLPGGRIYNEQFF
TRBV9	TRBJ1-2	.	.	TGTGCCAGCAGCGAGGGAACTCTCCCTAACTATGGCTACACCTTC	CASSEGTLPNYGYTF
TRBV12-3/TRBV12-4	TRBJ2-3	few	TRBD1	TGTGCCAGCGGGGGACAGGGTCCTGGTACGCAGTATTTT	CASGGQGPGTQYF
TRBV12-3/TRBV12-4	TRBJ1-1	once	.	TGTGACAGCAGTTTCGGCCGGGACACTGAAGCTTTCTTT	CDSSFGRDTEAFF
TRBV7-2	TRBJ2-3	few	.	TGTGCCAGCAGCTTAGACGTCCGACGCTACACAGATACGCAGTATTTT	CASSLDVRRYTDTQYF
TRBV27	TRBJ2-1	many	.	TGTGCCAGCAGTCCACTGGAGCGGAATGAGCAGTTCTTC	CASSPLERNEQFF
TRBV6-1	TRBJ1-2	many	.	TGTGCCAGCAGTGAACTTATGACAGCCCTACGACCCTATGGCTACACCTTC	CASSELMTALRPYGYTF
TRBV7-9	TRBJ2-2	few	TRBD2	TGTGCCAGCAGCCTCTCGGGGGGGAGATCACCGGGGGAGCTGTTTTTT	CASSLSGGRSPGELFF
TRBV20-1	TRBJ2-5	.	TRBD1	TGCAGTGCTAGAGATCTTAAGGAGCAGGGGGCTTGGAAGACCCAGTACTTC	CSARDLKEQGAWKTQYF
TRBV4-3	TRBJ1-1	many	.	TGCGCCAGCAGCCACTCAGGGAGCGGGACTGAAGCTTTCTTT	CASSHSGSGTEAFF
TRBV7-9	TRBJ1-1	many	.	TGTGCCAGCAGCCCCGGATCTAACACTGAAGCTTTCTTT	CASSPGSNTEAFF
TRBV5-1	TRBJ1-1	many	.	TGCGCCAGCAGCTCCTCCCTGGCGGACACTGAAGCTTTCTTT	CASSSSLADTEAFF
TRBV9	TRBJ2-3	many	.	TGTGCCAGCAGCGCTCCGGGATTGGGCCTTATGTCAGATACGCAGTATTTT	CASSAPGLGLMSDTQYF
TRBV27	TRBJ1-1	few	TRBD1	TGTGCCAGCAGTTTAGCAAAACCGGGACAGATGAACACTGAAGCTTTCTTT	CASSLAKPGQMNTEAFF
TRBV14	TRBJ2-1	few	.	TGTGCCAGCAGCCAGCTTAAATACAATGAGCAGTTCTTC	CASSQLKYNEQFF
TRBV7-2	TRBJ2-5	.	.	TGTGCCAGCAGCCCTAGCCCGGAGACCCGGTACTTC	CASSPSPETRYF
TRBV9	TRBJ2-7	.	.	TGTGCCAGCAGCGTACACGGGGCGGCGGACGAGCAGTACTTC	CASSVHGAADEQYF
TRBV28	TRBJ1-1	few	.	TGTGCCAGCAGTTTAAGGGCAGGGATGAACACTGAAGCTTTCTTT	CASSLRAGMNTEAFF
TRBV10-3	TRBJ2-1	.	TRBD2	TGTGCCATCAGTGAAGCGTCTAGCGGGGGGAATGAGCAGTTCTTC	CAISEASSGGNEQFF
TRBV5-1	TRBJ1-1	many	.	TGCGCCAGCAGCTTGGAGGGTATGACTGAAGCTTTCTTT	CASSLEGMTEAFF
TRBV12-3/TRBV12-4	TRBJ1-2	few	TRBD1	TGTGCCAGCATCATGACAGGGGCTAACTATGGCTACACCTTC	CASIMTGANYGYTF
TRBV18	TRBJ1-1	many	.	TGTGCCAGCTCACGGCCGTCAGGGCTCACTGAAGCTTTCTTT	CASSRPSGLTEAFF
TRBV3-1	TRBJ2-3	few	TRBD2	TGTGCCAGCAGCCAAGTCAGCGGGGGACCCACAGATACGCAGTATTTT	CASSQVSGGPTDTQYF
TRBV7-2	TRBJ2-2	many	TRBD1	TGTGCCAGCCTTCGTGGACAGGGGGCTTCCACCGGGGAGCTGTTTTTT	CASLRGQGASTGELFF
TRBV18	TRBJ1-6	few	.	TGTGCCAGCTCACAGTTCCGGGGCGGCGATAATTCACCCCTCCACTTT	CASSQFRGGDNSPLHF
TRBV9	TRBJ2-1	.	.	TGTGCCAGCAGCGTAGGGGGTAGCTCAATTGAGCAGTTCTTC	CASSVGGSSIEQFF
TRBV29-1	TRBJ1-1	few	.	TGCAGCGCTGCGGGGGCTGAAGCTTTCTTT	CSAAGAEAFF
TRBV14	TRBJ2-2	.	.	TGTGCCAGCAGCCCCTTGGAGGGCAGAGTGAACACCGGGGAGCTGTTTTTT	CASSPLEGRVNTGELFF
TRBV29-1	TRBJ2-7	.	TRBD1	TGCAGCGTTCTGGGACAGGGGAGCGAGCAGTACTTC	CSVLGQGSEQYF
TRBV12-3/TRBV12-4	TRBJ2-3	few	TRBD2	TGTGCCAGCAGCCCCCTGACTAGCGGGGGGCCCGGCGGCACAGATACGCAGTATTTT	CASSPLTSGGPGGTDTQYF
TRBV10-3	TRBJ2-3	few	.	TGTGCCATGGGATCAGAGGATAGCACAGATACGCAGTATTTT	CAMGSEDSTDTQYF
TRBV9	TRBJ2-7	few	.	TGTGCCAGCAGCGTAGTTTCAGGGGCCGAGCAGTACTTC	CASSVVSGAEQYF
TRBV29-1	TRBJ1-1	.	.	TGCAGCGCTGAAGGGGGGCAATTTGAAGCTTTCTTT	CSAEGGQFEAFF
TRBV6-1	TRBJ2-1	many	TRBD2	TGTGCCAGCACAGGGTCGGGAGGGCCTCGGTTCTTC	CASTGSGGPRFF
TRBV7-8	TRBJ1-2	many	TRBD1	TGTGCCAGCAGCTTAGCCCTGACAGGGGGCCCTGGCTACACCTTC	CASSLALTGGPGYTF
TRBV30	TRBJ2-3	.	TRBD2	TGTGCCGAGGGGCTAGCGGGAGCGGTAGATACGCAGTATTTT	CAEGLAGAVDTQYF
TRBV30	TRBJ2-7	few	.	TGTGCCTGGAGTAGGCAGGGGGGCTACGAGCAGTACTTC	CAWSRQGGYEQYF
TRBV5-1	TRBJ2-3	.	TRBD1	TGCGCCAGCACCCGAGGGCCCCAGGGGGCCGACTTCACAGATACGCAGTATTTT	CASTRGPQGADFTDTQYF
TRBV28	TRBJ2-1	.	TRBD2	TGTGCCAGCAGTCCTAGCGGGAGGCCCGCCTACAATGAGCAGTTCTTC	CASSPSGRPAYNEQFF
TRBV28	TRBJ2-5	.	.	TGTGCCAGCAGTCCCATGGGGGGAAAAGAGACCCAGTACTTC	CASSPMGGKETQYF
TRBV14	TRBJ2-7	many	.	TGTGCCAGCAGCCAAGAACGGACCCTGAGCGAGCAGTACTTC	CASSQERTLSEQYF